These T cell receptor beta chains were read from a single sample in a study of metastatic and nonmetastatic thyroid tumors. TCRdb re-called the PCR reads via MiXCR. The repertoire has roughly 6,900 clones, 27% of them found once; the top ten carry roughly 15%. The specimen was adjacent normal tissue. Receptors were obtained from a male donor with papillary thyroid cancer or a benign thyroid nodule (not recorded which). Some clones in this sample may be carry-over from other donors' samples. Each CDR3 is given with its conserved first and last residue. The D gene is left open where the match is weak. Some rows mark clone size as missing; the rest say once, few, many or name a class of expanded clone.

J gene | V gene | CDR3 length | D gene | clone size | CDR3 DNA | CDR3 protein
TRBJ2-1 | TRBV20-1 | 19 | TRBD2 | medium-sized | TGCAGTGCTAGAGACAGGGGGCTAGCGGGAGGGCCAAGGTACAATGAGCAGTTCTTC | CSARDRGLAGGPRYNEQFF
TRBJ2-7 | TRBV11-2 | 16 | TRBD1 | - | TGTGCCAGCAGCTTAGTCGTGGGACAGGGGGCTTACTATCAGTACTTC | CASSLVVGQGAYYQYF
TRBJ1-2 | TRBV20-1 | 13 | TRBD1 | - | TGCAGTGTGGACAGGAACACTAACTATTGCTACACCTTC | CSVDRNTNYCYTF
TRBJ2-3 | TRBV5-1 | 16 | TRBD2 | medium-sized | TGCGCCAGCAGCCGCCTGACTAGCGCCAGCACAGATACGCAGTATTTT | CASSRLTSASTDTQYF
TRBJ1-4 | TRBV6-1 | 12 | - | medium-sized | TGTGCCAGCACCCCTCAAAGAGGGGTTACGTTTTTT | CASTPQRGVTFF
TRBJ2-7 | TRBV12-3/TRBV12-4 | 11 | - | few | TGTGCCAGCAGTGGGACGCACGAGCAGTACTTC | CASSGTHEQYF
TRBJ2-1 | TRBV10-2 | 15 | TRBD2 | medium-sized | TGCGCCAGTTCTAGCGGGAGCTGGTTACGCAATGAGCAGTTCTTC | CASSSGSWLRNEQFF
TRBJ2-6 | TRBV5-1 | 16 | - | medium-sized | TGCGCCAGCAGCCGCGACCTGAGAGGGGGGGCCAACGTCCTGACTTTC | CASSRDLRGGANVLTF
TRBJ2-1 | TRBV6-1 | 15 | TRBD1 | few | TGTGCCATCAGACTTACAGGGGTGTCTTACAATGAGCAGCTCTTC | CAIRLTGVSYNEQLF
TRBJ2-3 | TRBV27 | 10 | - | few | TGTACCAGCTGTTGTGACGAGCAGTATTTT | CTSCCDEQYF
TRBJ2-1 | TRBV11-3 | 14 | TRBD1 | once | TGTGCCAGCAGCCCCCGGACAGGGCACAATGAGCAGTTCTTC | CASSPRTGHNEQFF
TRBJ1-2 | TRBV28 | 14 | TRBD1 | - | TGTGCCAGCAGCCGCGATGGGACAGGGGGAGGCTACACCTTC | CASSRDGTGGGYTF
TRBJ2-2 | TRBV27 | 15 | - | - | TGTGCCAGCAGTCCCACTAGCTATCGAACCGGGGAGCTGTTTTTT | CASSPTSYRTGELFF
TRBJ2-1 | TRBV2 | 14 | - | - | TGTGCCAGCAGTGAAGGCGGGACCTACAATGAGCAGTTCTTC | CASSEGGTYNEQFF
TRBJ2-7 | TRBV6-5 | 14 | - | few | TGTGCCAGCCAGTTGGGGGATTCAGCTAACGAGCAGTACTTC | CASQLGDSANEQYF
TRBJ2-1 | TRBV7-8 | 14 | - | - | TGTGCCAGCAGCGTACACGCGGACTACAATGAGCAGTTCTTC | CASSVHADYNEQFF
TRBJ2-5 | TRBV3-1 | 13 | - | many | TGTGCCAGCAGCCAAGATGGGTGGGAGACCCAGTACTTC | CASSQDGWETQYF
TRBJ2-5 | TRBV15 | 13 | TRBD2 | - | TGTGCCACCAGCATAATAGCGGGAGAGACCCAGTACTTC | CATSIIAGETQYF
TRBJ1-2 | TRBV20-1 | 16 | - | many | TGCAGTGCTAGAGACCTAGGGAGGGGGATCGGAAATGGCTACACCTTC | CSARDLGRGIGNGYTF
TRBJ2-5 | TRBV6-5 | 14 | TRBD1 | few | TGTGCCAGCAGTTTCGGGGACAGCCAAGAGACCCAGTACTTC | CASSFGDSQETQYF
TRBJ2-5 | TRBV6-1 | 14 | - | few | TGTGCCAGCAGTCGGAACGGTGGGGGGGAGACCCAGTACTTC | CASSRNGGGETQYF
TRBJ1-3 | TRBV3-1 | 12 | - | - | TGTGCCAGCAGCCTACGTCGAAACACCATATATTTT | CASSLRRNTIYF
TRBJ1-5 | TRBV12-3/TRBV12-4 | 15 | TRBD1 | - | TGTGCCAGCAGTCCAGGACAGGGGGGGGTCCAGCCCCAGCATTTT | CASSPGQGGVQPQHF
TRBJ2-1 | TRBV7-9 | 14 | - | medium-sized | TGTGCCAGCAGCCCCCTAGGAGGAGGGAATGAGCAGTTCTTC | CASSPLGGGNEQFF
TRBJ2-7 | TRBV2 | 13 | TRBD2 | few | TGTGCCAGCATGGGGCTAGCGGGTTACGAGCAGTACTTC | CASMGLAGYEQYF
TRBJ1-3 | TRBV6-5 | 15 | - | - | TGTGCTAGCAGTTACAGCGCGACCTCTGTAAACACCATATATTTT | CASSYSATSVNTIYF
TRBJ2-5 | TRBV27 | 14 | - | - | TGTGCCAGCAGTTTATCGGACAGATCAGAGACCCAGTACTTC | CASSLSDRSETQYF
TRBJ1-2 | TRBV12-3/TRBV12-4 | 14 | - | - | TGTGCCAGCAGTTTCTTGGGGTTGGATTATGGCTACACCTTC | CASSFLGLDYGYTF
TRBJ1-5 | TRBV2 | 14 | - | - | TGTGCCAGCAGTCGCCTAAATAGCAATCAGCCCCAGCATTTT | CASSRLNSNQPQHF
TRBJ2-7 | TRBV11-3 | 16 | TRBD2 | - | TGTGCCAGCAGCCCCCGCGGGCAGCGGGACGCCTACGAGCAGTACTTC | CASSPRGQRDAYEQYF
TRBJ1-6 | TRBV2 | 14 | - | many | TGTGCCAGCCGTACAGAGTTTTATAATTCACCCCTCCACTTT | CASRTEFYNSPLHF